Listed below are T cell receptor beta chains from one sample, sequenced in a study of T cells after yellow fever vaccination. From the 5' RACE reads, TCRdb called clonotypes with MiXCR, one entry per CDR3 protein. The sample has a few hundred thousand distinct CDR3 sequences, approximately 10% seen once; the top ten hold around 3.1%. The specimen was CD4+ T cells sorted from PBMCs, collected 5 days after the yellow fever booster vaccination. These receptors all stem from a man between 18 and 29 years old who received the YFV17D yellow fever vaccine. The CDR3 runs from the conserved cysteine through the conserved F or W. The order of the fields is V gene, J gene, clone size, CDR3 protein. The size field is filled for only some rows; it gives once, few, many or a size class.

v_gene: TRBV12-3/TRBV12-4
j_gene: TRBJ2-1
abundance: few
CDR3aa: CASRSSSGGYNEQFF

v_gene: TRBV10-3
j_gene: TRBJ1-2
abundance: few
CDR3aa: CAISGQGADYGYTF

v_gene: TRBV27
j_gene: TRBJ2-3
abundance: few
CDR3aa: CASSFMGGDTQYF

v_gene: TRBV4-1
j_gene: TRBJ1-3
abundance: few
CDR3aa: CASSQLTGAGNTIYF

v_gene: TRBV6-5
j_gene: TRBJ1-6
abundance: few
CDR3aa: CASSRTVNSPLHF

v_gene: TRBV5-1
j_gene: TRBJ2-1
abundance: .
CDR3aa: CASSKWGGSDEQFF

v_gene: TRBV7-2
j_gene: TRBJ2-7
abundance: .
CDR3aa: CASSQGGTLYEQYF

v_gene: TRBV10-3
j_gene: TRBJ2-1
abundance: few
CDR3aa: CAISEGVLSYNEQFF

v_gene: TRBV2
j_gene: TRBJ1-5
abundance: .
CDR3aa: CASSGQGRQPQHF

v_gene: TRBV5-1
j_gene: TRBJ2-2
abundance: .
CDR3aa: CASSLAGQENTGELFF

v_gene: TRBV11-2
j_gene: TRBJ2-2
abundance: few
CDR3aa: CASSPRQGRGTGELFF

v_gene: TRBV18
j_gene: TRBJ1-5
abundance: .
CDR3aa: CASSPRGPGSNQPQHF

v_gene: TRBV6-2/TRBV6-3
j_gene: TRBJ1-5
abundance: few
CDR3aa: CASSLPASGGRGNQPQHF

v_gene: TRBV7-9
j_gene: TRBJ2-5
abundance: few
CDR3aa: CASSIRQGAGETQYF

v_gene: TRBV2
j_gene: TRBJ2-1
abundance: few
CDR3aa: CASSVPLGPRIF

v_gene: TRBV25-1
j_gene: TRBJ2-1
abundance: many
CDR3aa: CASSEFRGQDEQFF

v_gene: TRBV12-3/TRBV12-4
j_gene: TRBJ2-5
abundance: few
CDR3aa: CASAASGNQETQYF

v_gene: TRBV5-4
j_gene: TRBJ1-5
abundance: many
CDR3aa: CASTIDRGQPQHF

v_gene: TRBV2
j_gene: TRBJ2-5
abundance: few
CDR3aa: CASTRQGGETQYF

v_gene: TRBV4-1
j_gene: TRBJ1-6
abundance: .
CDR3aa: CASSQGEGGRALHF

v_gene: TRBV12-3/TRBV12-4
j_gene: TRBJ2-2
abundance: .
CDR3aa: CASSLGRTPTPAGELFF

v_gene: TRBV7-3
j_gene: TRBJ1-6
abundance: .
CDR3aa: CASSSGEPPLHF

v_gene: TRBV24-1
j_gene: TRBJ2-1
abundance: .
CDR3aa: CATSAGGAVREDEQFF

v_gene: TRBV6-5
j_gene: TRBJ2-5
abundance: .
CDR3aa: CASSQRQETQYF

v_gene: TRBV5-1
j_gene: TRBJ2-7
abundance: .
CDR3aa: CASSPRVDAASSYEQYF

v_gene: TRBV6-1
j_gene: TRBJ2-7
abundance: few
CDR3aa: CASSDSPGTEQYF

v_gene: TRBV20-1
j_gene: TRBJ2-5
abundance: .
CDR3aa: CSASSGGEETQYF

v_gene: TRBV6-6
j_gene: TRBJ1-6
abundance: .
CDR3aa: CASSTRAGRGSPLHF

v_gene: TRBV20-1
j_gene: TRBJ2-5
abundance: few
CDR3aa: CSEGRAETQYF

v_gene: TRBV4-1
j_gene: TRBJ2-5
abundance: .
CDR3aa: CASSQGVRQETQYF

v_gene: TRBV7-3
j_gene: TRBJ2-5
abundance: few
CDR3aa: CASSFRMGETQYF

v_gene: TRBV4-2
j_gene: TRBJ1-2
abundance: .
CDR3aa: CASSQGTTNYGYTF

v_gene: TRBV7-2
j_gene: TRBJ2-5
abundance: .
CDR3aa: CASSPPGLAGGQETQYF

v_gene: TRBV6-1
j_gene: TRBJ2-3
abundance: many
CDR3aa: CASKQGSGTDTQYF

v_gene: TRBV7-2
j_gene: TRBJ1-2
abundance: few
CDR3aa: CASSFHAQAQGYTF

v_gene: TRBV2
j_gene: TRBJ2-5
abundance: many
CDR3aa: CASSAGSETQYF

v_gene: TRBV4-2
j_gene: TRBJ2-1
abundance: many
CDR3aa: CASSQVAQQGSEQFF

v_gene: TRBV20-1
j_gene: TRBJ2-5
abundance: .
CDR3aa: CSARGQGSGETQYF

v_gene: TRBV7-9
j_gene: TRBJ2-1
abundance: many
CDR3aa: CASSFGDIYNEQFF

v_gene: TRBV20-1
j_gene: TRBJ2-1
abundance: few
CDR3aa: CSARDLGLSYNEQFF

v_gene: TRBV10-3
j_gene: TRBJ2-1
abundance: .
CDR3aa: CAISVERGSVNEQFF

v_gene: TRBV4-3
j_gene: TRBJ1-2
abundance: many
CDR3aa: CASSPGGFDYGYTF

v_gene: TRBV9
j_gene: TRBJ1-3
abundance: few
CDR3aa: CASSTQGISGNTIYF

v_gene: TRBV5-4
j_gene: TRBJ2-3
abundance: .
CDR3aa: CASSLEPRDTQYF

v_gene: TRBV7-2
j_gene: TRBJ2-1
abundance: .
CDR3aa: CASSRPGGLKYNEQFF

v_gene: TRBV12-3/TRBV12-4
j_gene: TRBJ1-2
abundance: .
CDR3aa: CASTADRGPYGYTF

v_gene: TRBV20-1
j_gene: TRBJ1-6
abundance: .
CDR3aa: CSARDGGTVNSPLHF

v_gene: TRBV6-2/TRBV6-3
j_gene: TRBJ1-2
abundance: .
CDR3aa: CASAAGIYYGYTF

v_gene: TRBV7-3
j_gene: TRBJ1-6
abundance: many
CDR3aa: CASSSQTGTGSPLHF

v_gene: TRBV6-1
j_gene: TRBJ2-3
abundance: few
CDR3aa: CATTDPSTDTQYF

v_gene: TRBV30
j_gene: TRBJ2-1
abundance: many
CDR3aa: CAWKGIGYEQFF

v_gene: TRBV2
j_gene: TRBJ1-1
abundance: .
CDR3aa: CASSQDRMNTEAFF

v_gene: TRBV10-3
j_gene: TRBJ1-2
abundance: .
CDR3aa: CAISHKTDGYTF

v_gene: TRBV10-3
j_gene: TRBJ1-6
abundance: .
CDR3aa: CAIRDGANSPLHF